The 30 T cell receptor beta chains listed next were all sequenced from one sample in a study of blood T cell repertoires in COVID-19. The repertoire was sequenced with immunoSEQ multiplex PCR; TCRdb's copy has only in-frame clones and lacks some. The data contain roughly 300,000 clones, roughly 90% of them seen just once; the ten biggest clones take up roughly 1%. Sequenced sample: PBMCs or T cells enriched from blood (not recorded which). These receptors all stem from a woman aged 30 to 39 who had recovered from COVID-19.

CDR3 loop: CASSQDRAGEQYF. In DNA form, the CDR3 reads TGTGCCAGCAGCCAAGACCGTGCGGGAGAGCAGTACTTC. The V and J genes are TRBV4-2 and TRBJ2-7; the D gene is possibly TRBD2 (6 bases). This CDR3 is 13 amino acids long. Germline V gene data show CDR1 as LGHNA and CDR2 as YNFKEQ. Trimming removed 0 bases at V and 7 bases at J, with 10 bases between.

V gene TRBV7-2 combines with J gene TRBJ2-1, with D perhaps matching TRBD1 (7 bases). This CDR3 is 15 amino acids long. Per germline, CDR1 SGHTA and CDR2 FQGNSA. V was trimmed by 1 base and J by 9 bases, leaving 16 bases between them. CDR3 bases: TGTGCCAGCAGCTTAGGTGGGCCCCAGGGGGGTGAGCAGTTCTTC. It codes for CASSLGGPQGGEQFF.

V usage is TRBV18 and J usage is TRBJ1-1, with no clear D. Trimming removed 2 bases at V and 2 bases at J, with 3 bases between. The V gene's germline CDR1 is KGHSH and CDR2 LQKENI. The length of the CDR3 is 12 residues. CDR3 amino acids: CASSPLNTEAFF. CDR3 sequence (DNA): TGTGCCAGCTCACCATTAAACACTGAAGCTTTCTTT.

About this clone itself: Other DNA sequences within the sample encode an identical CDR3. The genes are TRBV28 and TRBJ2-7; D perhaps matches TRBD2 (6 bases). The CDR3 covers 13 residues. V was cut by 4 bases and J by 2 bases, with 9 bases left in between. Germline V gives CDR1 MDHEN, CDR2 SYDVKM. Here the CDR3 DNA reads TGTGCCAGCAGTTCCGGAGGGCCCTACGAGCAGTACTTC. Amino acid sequence: CASSSGGPYEQYF.

This chain connects TRBV2 to TRBJ2-2; TRBD1 matches at 9 bases. This CDR3 spans 14 amino acids. The germline V gene has CDR1 SNHLY and CDR2 FYNNEI. Trimming cost V 7 bases and J 4 bases; bases outside gene matches: 4. The CDR3 loop reads CASTGTGPTGELFF. In nucleotides, the CDR3 is TGTGCCAGCACGGGGACAGGGCCCACCGGGGAGCTGTTTTTT.

The chain combines TRBV4-1 with TRBJ1-1; possibly TRBD1 for D (6 bases). The CDR3 is 14 amino acids. CDR1 is MGHRA and CDR2 is YSYEKL in the germline V gene. Trimming cost V 2 bases and J 1 base, with 8 bases left between them. The CDR3 protein is CASSQQTGNTEAFF. In DNA form, the CDR3 reads TGCGCCAGCAGCCAACAGACAGGGAACACTGAAGCTTTCTTT.

The V gene is TRBV10-3, the J gene TRBJ2-7; 7 bases match TRBD2. Germline assignment: CDR1 ENHRY and CDR2 SYGVKD. V shed 3 bases and J 2 bases; nucleotides not matched to a gene: 4. The CDR3 consists of 14 residues. CDR3 loop: CAISDRGEAYEQYF. The DNA for the CDR3 is TGTGCCATCAGTGATCGGGGGGAAGCCTACGAGCAGTACTTC.

The rearrangement uses TRBV5-1 and TRBJ1-2; 11 nucleotides agree with TRBD1. Germline CDR1 and CDR2: SGHRS and YFSETQ. Trimming at V came to 4 bases and at J to 4 bases, leaving 6 bases not matched to a gene. The CDR3 spans 15 residues. CDR3 bases: TGCGCCAGCAGCCCCGGACAGGGGGCTAGCTATGGCTACACCTTC. This sequence encodes CASSPGQGASYGYTF.

The chain joins TRBV27 to TRBJ2-6; 7 bases are a match to TRBD1. Germline CDR1 and CDR2: MNHEY and SMNVEV (reference sequence). The CDR3 is made up of 16 amino acids. J was trimmed by 0 bases and V by 5 bases; bases with no gene match: 4. CDR3 amino acids: CASSRQGGSGANVLTF. As DNA, the CDR3 is TGTGCCAGCAGTCGACAGGGCGGCTCTGGGGCCAACGTCCTGACTTTC.

The V and J genes are TRBV7-8 and TRBJ1-4; no clear D. Germline V gene lookup returns CDR1 SGHVS and CDR2 FQNEAQ. V was shortened by 4 bases and J by 10 bases, with 13 bases between the two germline ends. The CDR3 consists of 13 residues. CDR3 in amino acids: CASSSSQVAKLFF. In DNA, the CDR3 is TGTGCCAGCAGCTCCTCCCAGGTTGCAAAACTGTTTTTT.

The chain recombines TRBV4-3 with TRBJ2-5; no firm D call. Trimming pared 4 bases from V and 4 bases from J, leaving 16 bases between. There are 15 residues in the CDR3. Germline V CDR1 and CDR2: LGHNA, YSLEER. CDR3 region: CASSPSVSRRETQYF. The CDR3 DNA reads TGCGCCAGCAGCCCGTCCGTATCCAGGCGAGAGACCCAGTACTTC.

The chain uses TRBV25-1 and TRBJ2-2; possibly TRBD1 for D (6 bases). Germline assignment: CDR1 MGHDK and CDR2 SYGVNS. This CDR3 is built from 17 residues. The V gene lost 4 bases and the J gene lost 0 bases, with 15 bases spanning the gap. The CDR3 bases are TGTGCCAGCAGTGCAAGAACAGGGACCTCGAACACCGGGGAGCTGTTTTTT. This codes for CASSARTGTSNTGELFF.

The CDR3 loop is CASSLRTGAAIYF. In DNA form, the CDR3 reads TGTGCCAGCAGTTTACGGACAGGGGCAGCCATATATTTT. The V gene is TRBV12-3 or TRBV12-4, the J gene TRBJ1-3, with 9 positions matching TRBD1. The length of the CDR3 is 13 residues. J gave up 11 bases and V 2 bases, and 4 bases lay outside the gene matches.

The CDR3 protein is CASSRTVPNQPQHF. The CDR3 DNA sequence: TGTGCCAGCAGTAGGACAGTTCCGAATCAGCCCCAGCATTTT. V gene TRBV6-2 or TRBV6-3 combines with J gene TRBJ1-5; D is perhaps TRBD1 (6 bases). Germline assignment: CDR1 MNHEY and CDR2 SVGEGT. V was cut by 5 bases and J by 4 bases, with 12 bases left in between. The CDR3 loop spans 14 amino acids.

The chain recombines TRBV2 with TRBJ2-2; 8 bases match TRBD1. The CDR3 length is 14 residues. Germline lookup yields CDR1 SNHLY and CDR2 FYNNEI. Losses at the gene ends were 5 bases for V and 4 bases for J; bases not matched to a gene: 3. CDR3 nucleotide sequence: TGTGCCAGCAGTCCCACAGGGGGCACCGGGGAGCTGTTTTTT. This encodes CASSPTGGTGELFF.

CDR3: CASSQEVLAGGPDTQYF. DNA of the CDR3: TGTGCCAGCAGCCAAGAGGTATTAGCGGGGGGGCCAGATACGCAGTATTTT. The V gene is TRBV3-1 (or the pseudogene TRBV3-2), the J gene TRBJ2-3, with 11 bases aligning to TRBD2. Germline loops: CDR1 LGHDT, CDR2 YNNKEL (reference sequence). V lost 0 bases to trimming and J lost 4 bases; unmatched junction nucleotides: 6. The CDR3 is 17 amino acids.

V gene TRBV2 combines with J gene TRBJ2-7; 8 nucleotides align to TRBD2. CDR1 SNHLY and CDR2 FYNNEI come from the germline V gene. This CDR3 contains 10 residues. V was pared by 6 bases and J by 9 bases, with 1 base of the junction left unmatched. The CDR3, as DNA: TGTGCCAGCAGCGGGAGGGGGCAGTACTTC. Protein sequence: CASSGRGQYF. Filled out from reference TRBV2 and TRBJ2-7, the complete variable domain reads EPEVTQTPSHQVTQMGQEVILRCVPISNHLYFYWYRQILGQKVEFLVSFYNNEISEKSEIFDDQFSVERPDGSNFTLKIRSTKLEDSAMYFCASSGRGQYFGPGTRLTVT.

This chain connects TRBV2 to TRBJ2-1; maybe TRBD2 (6 bases). This CDR3 has 15 amino acids. Germline assignment: CDR1 SNHLY and CDR2 FYNNEI. V was pared by 7 bases and J by 7 bases, with 20 bases between. The CDR3 coding sequence is TGTGCCAGCACGGAGGGTTGGGCCAGGGCAAATGAGCAGTTCTTC. It encodes CASTEGWARANEQFF.

This chain connects TRBV3-1 (or the pseudogene TRBV3-2) to TRBJ2-3; possible D gene TRBD2, 5 bases. CDR3 size: 16 residues. The V end was cut by 0 bases, the J end by 1 base, with 11 bases between. CDR1 and CDR2 from the germline V gene are LGHDT and YNNKEL (reference sequence). CDR3 coding DNA: TGTGCCAGCAGCCAAGAAAAAGGACTTCGCACAGATACGCAGTATTTT. This encodes CASSQEKGLRTDTQYF.

The V gene is TRBV4-3, the J gene TRBJ2-2; D is perhaps TRBD1 (5 bases). Trimming cost V 0 bases and J 1 base, with 9 bases left between them. The CDR3 contains 16 residues. Germline CDR1 and CDR2: LGHNA and YSLEER. CDR3 protein: CASSQEPGKNTGELFF. In DNA, the CDR3 is TGCGCCAGCAGCCAAGAACCAGGGAAGAACACCGGGGAGCTGTTTTTT.

This chain connects TRBV5-1 to TRBJ1-1, with 9 bases identical to TRBD1. The CDR3 has 17 residues. Germline V lookup: CDR1 SGHRS, CDR2 YFSETQ. V was pared by 2 bases and J by 1 base, with 9 bases of the junction left unmatched. CDR3 sequence reads: CASSFGRDRAANTEAFF. As DNA, the CDR3 is TGCGCCAGCAGCTTTGGCCGGGACAGGGCCGCGAACACTGAAGCTTTCTTT.

The genes are TRBV2 and TRBJ1-1, with TRBD1 as a possible D gene (5 bases). V was pared by 4 bases and J by 8 bases, with 8 bases between. The germline V gene has CDR1 SNHLY and CDR2 FYNNEI. The CDR3 totals 11 residues. The CDR3 sequence: CASSGRVEAFF. For the CDR3, the DNA is TGTGCCAGCAGTGGCAGGGTAGAAGCTTTCTTT.

This chain connects TRBV11-2 to TRBJ2-4, with 10 positions matching TRBD2. Per germline, CDR1 SGHAT and CDR2 FQNNGV. The CDR3 is 20 amino acids. The J segment lost 3 bases and the V segment lost 0 bases, leaving 14 bases of the junction unmatched. The CDR3 loop reads CASSLEETSGYLNLKNIQYF. The CDR3 DNA sequence: TGTGCCAGCAGCTTAGAAGAGACTAGCGGGTACTTAAACCTCAAAAACATTCAGTACTTC. Full variable domain (missing parts from reference TRBV11-2 and TRBJ2-4): EAGVAQSPRYKIIEKRQSVAFWCNPISGHATLYWYQQILGQGPKLLIQFQNNGVVDDSQLPKDRFSAERLKGVDSTLKIQPAKLEDSAVYLCASSLEETSGYLNLKNIQYFGAGTRLSVL.

V usage is TRBV28 and J usage is TRBJ2-3; no definite D call. Trimming cost V 3 bases and J 3 bases, with 10 bases left between them. CDR1 MDHEN and CDR2 SYDVKM come from the germline V gene. There are 14 residues in the CDR3. This CDR3 is CASSLGKRTDTQYF. The DNA of the CDR3 is TGTGCCAGCAGTTTGGGCAAACGGACAGATACGCAGTATTTT.

This chain's CDR3 is CASSLGQGYNQPQHF. The CDR3 DNA reads TGTGCCAGCAGCTTAGGACAGGGATACAATCAGCCCCAGCATTTT. This chain links TRBV7-8 with TRBJ1-5; 7 nucleotides agree with TRBD1. From germline, CDR1 is SGHVS and CDR2 FQNEAQ. This CDR3 contains 15 residues. The trim removed 1 base at V and 3 bases at J, leaving 3 bases unmatched.

This clone was counted a few times. The chain is built from TRBV5-1 and TRBJ2-7; TRBD1 aligns across 7 bases. Germline assignment: CDR1 SGHRS and CDR2 YFSETQ. V was pared by 0 bases and J by 7 bases, with 7 bases of the junction left unmatched. The CDR3 has 14 residues. The CDR3 region has the DNA TGCGCCAGCAGCTTGGGGGACAGCTACTTGGAGCAGTACTTC. Residues: CASSLGDSYLEQYF.

This chain links TRBV7-9 with TRBJ2-7; the D gene is possibly TRBD1 (5 bases). The CDR3 is made up of 12 amino acids. Germline CDR1 reads SEHNR; CDR2 reads FQNEAQ (reference sequence). Trimming took 2 bases from V and 13 from J, leaving 15 bases between them. This chain's CDR3 is CASSLISTEEYF. CDR3 coding DNA: TGTGCCAGCAGCTTAATTTCGACAGAGGAATACTTC.

V gene TRBV11-2 combines with J gene TRBJ2-7; a weak D match, TRBD1 (5 bases). The CDR3 consists of 15 residues. Trimming stripped 1 base from V and 5 bases from J, with 15 bases between. Looked up from germline, CDR1 is SGHAT and CDR2 is FQNNGV. Written as DNA, the CDR3 is TGTGCCAGCAGCTTAGTCGGCAGGGCGGTAAACGAGCAGTACTTC. It yields the protein CASSLVGRAVNEQYF.

The V and J genes are TRBV30 and TRBJ1-2; D uncertain. Germline V gene data show CDR1 as GTSNPN and CDR2 as SVGIG (reference sequence). The CDR3 has 12 amino acids. V was shortened by 1 base and J by 3 bases, with 6 bases between the two germline ends. The CDR3 loop reads CAWSGGHYGYTF. CDR3 DNA: TGTGCCTGGAGTGGAGGGCACTATGGCTACACCTTC.

The chain joins TRBV29-1 to TRBJ1-2; D is unresolved. CDR1 SQVTM and CDR2 ANQGSEA come from the germline V gene. The CDR3 loop spans 13 amino acids. V gave up 7 bases and J gave up 1 base, with 13 bases separating them. The DNA for the CDR3 is TGCAGCGCATCGGGAGACGGTAACTATGGCTACACCTTC. Translation gives CSASGDGNYGYTF.